The clone carrying this T cell receptor (beta chain) showed up many times. Each CDR3 protein is one row after TCRdb ran MiXCR on the 5' RACE reads. The table records 70,000 to 85,000 distinct CDR3 sequences, around 10% of them present only once. This sample stems from a study of early T cells in non-severe SARS-CoV-2 infection. Per germline, CDR1 SGHNT and CDR2 YYREEE (reference sequence). V lost 0 bases, J lost 0 bases, and 8 bases lay in between. The CDR3 is made up of 15 amino acids. The sequenced sample consisted of whole blood. The clonotype was recovered from an adult who was a healthcare worker with PCR-confirmed SARS-CoV-2 infection or an uninfected control (not recorded which). The rearrangement joins TRBV5-4 to TRBJ2-3; D is ambiguous. The CDR3 here is CASSLESRSTDTQYF. The CDR3 DNA follows: TGTGCCAGCAGCTTGGAGTCCAGAAGCACAGATACGCAGTATTTT.